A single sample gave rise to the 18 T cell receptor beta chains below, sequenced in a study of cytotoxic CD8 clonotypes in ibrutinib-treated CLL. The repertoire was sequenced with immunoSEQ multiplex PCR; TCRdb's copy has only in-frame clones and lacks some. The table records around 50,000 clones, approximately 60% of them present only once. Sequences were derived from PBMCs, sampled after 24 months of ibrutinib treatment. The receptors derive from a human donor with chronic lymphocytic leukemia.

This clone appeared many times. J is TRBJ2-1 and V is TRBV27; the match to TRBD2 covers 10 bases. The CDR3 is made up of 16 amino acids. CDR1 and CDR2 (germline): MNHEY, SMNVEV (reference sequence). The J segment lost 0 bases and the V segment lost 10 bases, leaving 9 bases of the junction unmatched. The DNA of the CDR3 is TGTGCCACCCGAAGCGGGAGGGCCGTCTCCTACAATGAGCAGTTCTTC. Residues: CATRSGRAVSYNEQFF.

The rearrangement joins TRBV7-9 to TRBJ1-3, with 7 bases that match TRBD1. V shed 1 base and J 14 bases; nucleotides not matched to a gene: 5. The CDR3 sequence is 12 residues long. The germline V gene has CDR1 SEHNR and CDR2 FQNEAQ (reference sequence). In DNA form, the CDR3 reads TGTGCCAGCAGCTTAGTAGGACAGGTCCTATATTTT. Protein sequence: CASSLVGQVLYF.

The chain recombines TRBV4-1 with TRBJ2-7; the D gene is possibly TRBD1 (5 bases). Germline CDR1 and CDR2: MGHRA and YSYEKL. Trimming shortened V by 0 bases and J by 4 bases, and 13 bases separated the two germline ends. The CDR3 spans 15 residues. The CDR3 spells CASSQDDRTYYEQYF. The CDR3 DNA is TGCGCCAGCAGCCAAGATGACAGAACCTATTACGAGCAGTACTTC.

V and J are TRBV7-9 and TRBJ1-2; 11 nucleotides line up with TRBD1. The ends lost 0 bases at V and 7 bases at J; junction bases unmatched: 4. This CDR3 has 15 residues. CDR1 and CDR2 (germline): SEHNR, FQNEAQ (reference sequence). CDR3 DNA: TGTGCCAGCAGCTTAGCCCGGACAGGGGGCTTTGGCTACACCTTC. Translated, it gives CASSLARTGGFGYTF.

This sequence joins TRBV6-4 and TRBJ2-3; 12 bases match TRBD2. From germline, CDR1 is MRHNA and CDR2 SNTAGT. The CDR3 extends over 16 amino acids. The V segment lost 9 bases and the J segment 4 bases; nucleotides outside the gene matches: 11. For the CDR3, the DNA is TGTGCCAGTACACTACGACTAGCGGGAGCGTCAGATACGCAGTATTTT. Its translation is CASTLRLAGASDTQYF.

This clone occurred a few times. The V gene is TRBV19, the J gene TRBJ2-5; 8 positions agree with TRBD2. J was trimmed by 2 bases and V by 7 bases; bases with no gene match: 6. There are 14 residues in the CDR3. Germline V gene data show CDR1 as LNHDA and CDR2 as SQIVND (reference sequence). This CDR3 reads CASNAGGLQETQYF. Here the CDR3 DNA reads TGTGCCAGTAACGCGGGAGGCTTACAAGAGACCCAGTACTTC.

CDR3 residues: CASTSNNGGYTF. In nucleotides, the CDR3 is TGTGCCAGCACCTCAAACAACGGGGGCTACACCTTC. The rearrangement uses TRBV5-6 and TRBJ1-2, with D hard to call. With 6 bases removed from V and 8 bases from J, the gap between germline ends came to 14 bases. Germline V CDR1 and CDR2: SGHDT, YYEEEE. The CDR3 contains 12 residues.

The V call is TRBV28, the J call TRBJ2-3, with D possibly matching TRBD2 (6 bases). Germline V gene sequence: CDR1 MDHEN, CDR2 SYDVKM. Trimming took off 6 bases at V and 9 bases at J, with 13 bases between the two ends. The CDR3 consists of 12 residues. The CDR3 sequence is CASSTEAGTQYF. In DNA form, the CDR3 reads TGTGCCAGCAGCACTGAGGCGGGGACGCAGTATTTT.

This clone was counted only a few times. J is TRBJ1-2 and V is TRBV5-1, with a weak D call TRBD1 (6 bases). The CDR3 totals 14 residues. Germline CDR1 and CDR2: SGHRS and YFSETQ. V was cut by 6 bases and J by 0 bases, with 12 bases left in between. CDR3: CASKRQDSNYGYTF. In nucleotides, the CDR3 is TGCGCCAGCAAGCGACAGGACTCTAACTATGGCTACACCTTC.

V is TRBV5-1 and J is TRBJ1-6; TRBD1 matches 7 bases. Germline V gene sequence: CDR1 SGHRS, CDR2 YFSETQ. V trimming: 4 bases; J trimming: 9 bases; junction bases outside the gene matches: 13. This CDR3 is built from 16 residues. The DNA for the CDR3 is TGCGCCAGCAGCGGCAACGACAGGGCCTGGGGTTCACCCCTCCACTTT. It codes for CASSGNDRAWGSPLHF.

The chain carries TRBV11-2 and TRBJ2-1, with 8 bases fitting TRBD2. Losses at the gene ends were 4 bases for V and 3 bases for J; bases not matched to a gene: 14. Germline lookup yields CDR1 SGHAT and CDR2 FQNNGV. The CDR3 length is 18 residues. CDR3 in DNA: TGTGCCAGCAGCTCATACGGGGGGGCACTTGCCTTCTACAATGAGCAGTTCTTC. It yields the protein CASSSYGGALAFYNEQFF.

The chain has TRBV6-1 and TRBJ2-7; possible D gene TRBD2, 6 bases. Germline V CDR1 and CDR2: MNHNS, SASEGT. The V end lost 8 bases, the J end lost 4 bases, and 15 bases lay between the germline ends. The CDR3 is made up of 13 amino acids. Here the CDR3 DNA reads TGTGCCAGCGGCCGGGAGCTGTCTTACGAGCAGTACGTC. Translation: CASGRELSYEQYV.

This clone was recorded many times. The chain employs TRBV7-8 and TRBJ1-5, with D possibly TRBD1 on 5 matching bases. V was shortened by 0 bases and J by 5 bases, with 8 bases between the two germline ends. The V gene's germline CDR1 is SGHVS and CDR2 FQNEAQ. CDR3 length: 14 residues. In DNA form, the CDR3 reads TGTGCCAGCAGCTTAGCAGGGGTGGATCAGCCCCAGCATTTT. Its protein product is CASSLAGVDQPQHF.

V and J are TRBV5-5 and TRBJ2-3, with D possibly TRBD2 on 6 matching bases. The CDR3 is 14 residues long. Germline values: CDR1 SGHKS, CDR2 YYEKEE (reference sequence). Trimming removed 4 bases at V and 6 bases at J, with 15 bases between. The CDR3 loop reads CASSLGTGADTQYF. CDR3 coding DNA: TGTGCCAGCAGCCTGGGAACGGGAGCCGATACGCAGTATTTT.

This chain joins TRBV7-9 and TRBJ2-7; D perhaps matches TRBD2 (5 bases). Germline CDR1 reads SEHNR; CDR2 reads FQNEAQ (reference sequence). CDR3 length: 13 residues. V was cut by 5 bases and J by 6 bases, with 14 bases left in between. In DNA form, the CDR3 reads TGTGCCAGCAGCACTACTCTAGCTCTCGAGCAGTACTTC. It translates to CASSTTLALEQYF.

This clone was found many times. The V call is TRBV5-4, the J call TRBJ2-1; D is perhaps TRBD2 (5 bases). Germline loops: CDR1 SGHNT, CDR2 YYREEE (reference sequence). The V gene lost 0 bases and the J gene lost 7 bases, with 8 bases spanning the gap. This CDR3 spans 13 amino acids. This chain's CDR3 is CASSLVGENEQFF. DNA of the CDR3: TGTGCCAGCAGCTTGGTTGGGGAGAATGAGCAGTTCTTC.

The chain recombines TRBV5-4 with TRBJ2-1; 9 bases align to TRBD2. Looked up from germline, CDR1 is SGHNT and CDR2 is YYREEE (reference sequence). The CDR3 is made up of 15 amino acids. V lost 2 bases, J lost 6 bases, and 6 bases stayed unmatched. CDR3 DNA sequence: TGTGCCAGCAGCTTCGGACTAGCGAGAAGCAATGAGCAGTTCTTC. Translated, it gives CASSFGLARSNEQFF.

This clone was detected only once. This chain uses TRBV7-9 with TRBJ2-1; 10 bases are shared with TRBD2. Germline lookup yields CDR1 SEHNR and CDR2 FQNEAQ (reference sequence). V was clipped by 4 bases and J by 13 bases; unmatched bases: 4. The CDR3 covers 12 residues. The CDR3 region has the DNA TGTGCCAGCAGCTCCACTAGCGGGAACCAGTTCTTC. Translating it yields CASSSTSGNQFF.